The 22 T cell receptor beta chains below come from one sample, sequenced in a study of shared clonotypes between healthy human individuals. Generated by immunoSEQ multiplex PCR, the TCRdb table keeps only in-frame clones and is missing some. The top ten hold approximately 12% of the sample, which has hundreds of thousands of clones, approximately 71% seen once. The material sequenced was PBMCs. The origin of the receptors is a middle-aged woman in good health. Some clones in this sample may be carry-over from other donors' samples.

This clone was counted a single time. The same CDR3 is also encoded by other DNA sequences in this sample. The genes are TRBV11-2 and TRBJ2-5; 11 positions match TRBD2. The better agreement between TRBJ2-7 and the DNA end casts doubt on the J call. The CDR3 is 16 residues long. CDR1 and CDR2 from the germline V gene are SGHAT and FQNNGV. The CDR3 bases are TGTGCCAGCAGCTTGGATGGAGGACTAGCGGGTTACGAGCAGTACTTC. This gives the protein CASSLDGGLAGYEQYF.

The table lists this clone with a few counts. The sample holds other DNA sequences that translate to the same CDR3. The V call is TRBV6-1, the J call TRBJ1-5; D not certain. Between the trimmed V and J ends, which lost 2 bases and 7 bases, there was a span of 6 bases. There are 12 residues in the CDR3. Looked up from germline, CDR1 is MNHNS and CDR2 is SASEGT. CDR3 amino acids: CASSEWGQPQHF. In DNA, the CDR3 is TGTGCCAGCAGTGAATGGGGACAGCCCCAGCATTTT.

This clone was counted ten times or more. V gene TRBV30 combines with J gene TRBJ1-2, with TRBD1 matching over 8 bases. The length of the CDR3 is 12 residues. The V gene's germline CDR1 is GTSNPN and CDR2 SVGIG (reference sequence). Germline trimming cut 3 bases from V and 6 bases from J; bases unmatched to any gene: 3. The CDR3 DNA follows: TGTGCCTGGAGGGGGGACAGGCATGGCTACACCTTC. This gives the protein CAWRGDRHGYTF.

This clone was seen at least ten times. The sample holds other DNA sequences that translate to the same CDR3. The V gene is TRBV27, the J gene TRBJ2-3; no reliable D call. CDR1 and CDR2 (germline): MNHEY, SMNVEV (reference sequence). V was trimmed by 1 base and J by 0 bases, leaving 8 bases between them. The CDR3 spans 15 residues. The CDR3 loop reads CASSLWETSTDTQYF. Written as DNA, the CDR3 is TGTGCCAGCAGTTTATGGGAAACTAGCACAGATACGCAGTATTTT.

The genes are TRBV18 and TRBJ1-4; no firm D call. The CDR3 has 13 amino acids. The germline gives CDR1 KGHSH, CDR2 LQKENI. V lost 3 bases and J 5 bases, leaving 7 bases between the germline ends. The CDR3 coding sequence is TGTGCCAGCTCACCGGGCAGAAATGAAAAACTGTTTTTT. This gives the protein CASSPGRNEKLFF.

CDR3 sequence (DNA): TGTGCCAGCAGCCAAGAGCGGACAGGCCTCGACATGAACACTGAAGCTTTCTTT. Its translation: CASSQERTGLDMNTEAFF. The chain links TRBV14 to TRBJ1-1; 7 bases line up with TRBD1. The CDR3 is 18 residues long. Unmatched junction bases numbered 10, after V lost 0 bases and J lost 0 bases. Germline loops: CDR1 SGHDN, CDR2 FVKESK.

This clone showed up many times. This chain uses TRBV28 with TRBJ2-7; 7 bases are a match to TRBD1. This CDR3 is built from 13 residues. With V trimmed by 6 bases and J by 7 bases, 9 bases remained unmatched. Germline CDR1 MDHEN, CDR2 SYDVKM. The CDR3 here is CASRTGNVGEQYF. The CDR3 nucleotides are TGTGCCAGCAGGACAGGGAATGTTGGGGAGCAGTACTTC. Drawing the rest from reference TRBV28 and TRBJ2-7, the complete variable domain is DVKVTQSSRYLVKRTGEKVFLECVQDMDHENMFWYRQDPGLGLRLIYFSYDVKMKEKGDIPEGYSVSREKKERFSLILESASTNQTSMYLCASRTGNVGEQYFGPGTRLTVT.

V gene TRBV29-1 combines with J gene TRBJ2-7; D might be TRBD1 (6 bases). V was trimmed by 7 bases and J by 7 bases, leaving 11 bases between them. The V gene's germline CDR1 is SQVTM and CDR2 ANQGSEA. CDR3 length equals 10 residues. The CDR3 here is CSGGRREQYF. CDR3 in DNA: TGCAGCGGGGGGCGAAGAGAGCAGTACTTC.

This clone has more than one count but fewer than ten. The rearrangement links TRBV2 to TRBJ1-5; D not certain. The CDR3 loop spans 14 amino acids. The V and J ends lost 5 bases and 3 bases respectively, with 11 bases between them. Germline V lookup: CDR1 SNHLY, CDR2 FYNNEI. The CDR3 reads CASSPQVSNQPQHF. The CDR3, as DNA: TGTGCCAGCAGTCCTCAGGTTTCCAATCAGCCCCAGCATTTT.

For the CDR3, the DNA is TGTGCCAGCAGCCTCCGTGGCACGGGAGACGCAGAGACCCAGTACTTC. The encoded protein is CASSLRGTGDAETQYF. The chain combines TRBV4-2 with TRBJ2-5; D may be TRBD2 (6 bases). The CDR3 consists of 16 residues. V was pared by 4 bases and J by 4 bases, with 19 bases between. Germline V gives CDR1 LGHNA, CDR2 YNFKEQ.

The rearrangement joins TRBV5-1 to TRBJ1-2; 7 bases fit TRBD1. The V and J ends lost 4 bases and 0 bases, in that order; junction bases with no gene match: 6. CDR3 length: 15 amino acids. Germline CDR1 is SGHRS and CDR2 is YFSETQ. The CDR3 DNA reads as TGCGCCAGCAGCCCTACGACAGGGTCTAACTATGGCTACACCTTC. It is translated as CASSPTTGSNYGYTF.

The chain has TRBV28 and TRBJ1-1; D uncertain. The V and J ends lost 3 bases and 8 bases respectively, with 16 bases between them. The length of the CDR3 is 14 residues. The germline V gene has CDR1 MDHEN and CDR2 SYDVKM. CDR3 DNA: TGTGCCAGCAGTTTGGGGAACCGGGGTCGGGAAGCTTTCTTT. Translating gives CASSLGNRGREAFF.

Concerning this clone itself: Here the CDR3 omits its conserved ending phenylalanine or tryptophan, so a read error is the likely source. The chain links TRBV30 to TRBJ1-4, with 7 bases that match TRBD1. The CDR3 consists of 12 residues. In germline, CDR1 is GTSNPN, CDR2 SVGIG (reference sequence). Germline trimming cut 7 bases from V and 5 bases from J; bases unmatched to any gene: 4. The CDR3 DNA sequence: TGTGCCTCGGGACAGAGAAATGAAAAACTGTTTCTT. Protein sequence: CASGQRNEKLFL.

The chain couples TRBV19 to TRBJ1-4; 8 nucleotides match TRBD1. V shed 7 bases and J 10 bases; nucleotides not matched to a gene: 8. Germline V CDR1 and CDR2: LNHDA, SQIVND (reference sequence). This CDR3 has 13 residues. CDR3 sequence: CASKWQGAGKLFF. Written as DNA, the CDR3 is TGTGCCAGTAAGTGGCAGGGGGCAGGAAAACTGTTTTTT.

V and J are TRBV19 and TRBJ2-2; weak D call: TRBD2 (5 bases). Deletions cut 4 bases from V and 6 bases from J, with 12 bases between. CDR3 length: 14 amino acids. Germline-derived CDR1 and CDR2 are LNHDA and SQIVND (reference sequence). The chain's CDR3 is CASSTGGGAGELFF. The CDR3 DNA is TGTGCCAGTAGTACCGGAGGTGGTGCCGGGGAGCTGTTTTTT.

Many counts were recorded for this clone. Within the sample, other DNA sequences also encode this same CDR3. The V call is TRBV28, the J call TRBJ1-2; the D gene is possibly TRBD1 (6 bases). This CDR3 region has 12 residues. The germline gives CDR1 MDHEN, CDR2 SYDVKM. The V and J ends lost 8 bases and 5 bases respectively, with 12 bases between them. CDR3 region: CASGGRIYGYTF. The CDR3 bases are TGTGCCAGCGGGGGCCGCATATATGGCTACACCTTC.

A word on this clone: Distinct nucleotide sequences in the sample also encode this CDR3. The chain joins TRBV6-4 to TRBJ2-2; 8 bases match TRBD1. The CDR3 length is 15 residues. J lost 1 base, V lost 2 bases, and 0 bases had no gene match. Germline CDR1 and CDR2: MRHNA and SNTAGT. CDR3 sequence: CASSDGQGNTGELFF. In DNA, the CDR3 is TGTGCCAGCAGTGACGGACAGGGGAACACCGGGGAGCTGTTTTTT.

The CDR3 region has the DNA TGTGCCAGCAGTTTAAGGGGGACCCAGTACTTC. It is translated as CASSLRGTQYF. The chain combines TRBV28 with TRBJ2-5; perhaps TRBD1 as D (5 bases). This CDR3 contains 11 residues. Germline lookup yields CDR1 MDHEN and CDR2 SYDVKM. V lost 2 bases, J lost 7 bases, and 5 bases lay in between.

This clone was counted ten times or more. V is TRBV27 and J is TRBJ2-7; possibly TRBD1 for D (5 bases). Germline V lookup: CDR1 MNHEY, CDR2 SMNVEV (reference sequence). The V gene lost 3 bases and the J gene lost 0 bases, with 9 bases spanning the gap. The CDR3 runs 14 residues. In DNA form, the CDR3 reads TGTGCCAGCAGTTTTAGCAGGGACTCCTACGAGCAGTACTTC. It encodes CASSFSRDSYEQYF.

The chain recombines TRBV5-1 with TRBJ2-2; TRBD2 aligns across 10 bases. This CDR3 has 18 amino acids. Unmatched junction bases numbered 11, after V lost 0 bases and J lost 6 bases. CDR1 and CDR2 from the germline V gene are SGHRS and YFSETQ. CDR3 bases: TGCGCCAGCAGCTTGGGTCCTGTTCTAGCGGGAGTGGCCGGGGAGCTGTTTTTT. It encodes CASSLGPVLAGVAGELFF.

The gene calls are TRBV19 and TRBJ1-5; 7 positions match TRBD1. V trimming: 6 bases; J trimming: 3 bases; junction bases outside the gene matches: 5. This CDR3 comprises 14 residues. CDR1 LNHDA and CDR2 SQIVND come from the germline V gene (reference sequence). CDR3 nucleotide sequence: TGTGCCAGTAGGGGACAGAGTCCCAATCAGCCCCAGCATTTT. Amino acid sequence: CASRGQSPNQPQHF.

The chain has TRBV6-6 and TRBJ1-2, with D possibly TRBD1 on 6 matching bases. The V gene's germline CDR1 is MNHNY and CDR2 SVGAGI (reference sequence). Trimming left V 7 bases short and J 8 bases short, with 20 bases between. This CDR3 has 14 residues. CDR3 sequence: CASTPQGAPGGYTF. The CDR3 nucleotides are TGTGCCAGCACCCCACAGGGTGCCCCGGGGGGCTACACCTTC.